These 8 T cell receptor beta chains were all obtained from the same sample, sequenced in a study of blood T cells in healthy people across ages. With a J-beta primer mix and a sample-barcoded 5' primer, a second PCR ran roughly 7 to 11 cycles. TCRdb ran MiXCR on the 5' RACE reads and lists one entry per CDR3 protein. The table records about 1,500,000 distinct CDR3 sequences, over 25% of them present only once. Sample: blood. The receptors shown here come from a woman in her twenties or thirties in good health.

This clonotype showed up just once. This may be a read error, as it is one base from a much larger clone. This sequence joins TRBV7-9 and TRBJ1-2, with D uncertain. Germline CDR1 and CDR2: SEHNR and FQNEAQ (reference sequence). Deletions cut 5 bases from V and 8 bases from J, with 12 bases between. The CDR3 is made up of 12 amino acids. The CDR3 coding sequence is TGTGCCAGCAGCCCGCCGTGTGTGGGCTACACCTTC. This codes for CASSPPCVGYTF.

The CDR3 region is CASSLAASGRASEQYF. CDR3 DNA: TGTGCCAGCAGCTTGGCCGCTAGCGGGAGGGCTAGCGAGCAGTACTTC. The chain employs TRBV5-6 and TRBJ2-7; 12 bases line up with TRBD2. In germline, CDR1 is SGHDT, CDR2 YYEEEE. Germline trimming cut 0 bases from V and 6 bases from J; bases unmatched to any gene: 7. The CDR3 contains 16 residues.

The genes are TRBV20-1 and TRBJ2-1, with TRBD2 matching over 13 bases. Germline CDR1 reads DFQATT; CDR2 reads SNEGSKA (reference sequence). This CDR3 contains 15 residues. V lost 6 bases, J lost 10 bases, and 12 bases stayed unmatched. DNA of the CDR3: TGCAGTGCCAACGCCGGGACTAGCGGGACGGGGGAGCAGTTCTTC. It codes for CSANAGTSGTGEQFF.

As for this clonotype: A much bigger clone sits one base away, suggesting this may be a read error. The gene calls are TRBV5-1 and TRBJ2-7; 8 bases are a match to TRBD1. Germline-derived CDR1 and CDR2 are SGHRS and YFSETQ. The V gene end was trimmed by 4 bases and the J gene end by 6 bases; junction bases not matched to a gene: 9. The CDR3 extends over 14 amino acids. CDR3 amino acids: CASSLVTGDGEQYF. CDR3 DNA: TGCGCCAGCAGCCTTGTGACAGGGGATGGCGAGCAGTACTTC.

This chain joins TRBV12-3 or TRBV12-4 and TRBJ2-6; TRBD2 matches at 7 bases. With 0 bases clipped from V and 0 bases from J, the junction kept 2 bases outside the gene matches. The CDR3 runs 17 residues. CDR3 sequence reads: CASSLAGGISGANVLTF. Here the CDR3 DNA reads TGTGCCAGCAGTTTAGCGGGGGGGATCTCTGGGGCCAACGTCCTGACTTTC.

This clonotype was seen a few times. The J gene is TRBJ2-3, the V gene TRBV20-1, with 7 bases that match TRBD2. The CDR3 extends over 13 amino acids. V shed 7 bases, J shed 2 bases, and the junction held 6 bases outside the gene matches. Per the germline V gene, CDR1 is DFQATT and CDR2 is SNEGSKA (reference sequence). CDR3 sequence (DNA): TGCAGTGGGTTAACTAGCGACACAGATACGCAGTATTTT. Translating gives CSGLTSDTDTQYF.

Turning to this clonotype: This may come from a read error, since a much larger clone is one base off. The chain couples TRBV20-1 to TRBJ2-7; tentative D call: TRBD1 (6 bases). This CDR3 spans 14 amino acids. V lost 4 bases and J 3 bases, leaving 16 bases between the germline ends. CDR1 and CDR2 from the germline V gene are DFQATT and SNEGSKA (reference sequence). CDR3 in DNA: TGCAGTGCTACTGTGGAAAACAGGGACTACGAGCAGTACTTC. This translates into CSATVENRDYEQYF.

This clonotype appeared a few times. For the CDR3, the DNA is TGTGCCAGCAGCCCACTGGGGGAGAAATACGAGCAGTACTTC. Its protein product is CASSPLGEKYEQYF. The chain combines TRBV5-6 with TRBJ2-7; D possibly matches TRBD1 or TRBD2 (5 bases each). The CDR3 runs to 14 residues. The germline gives CDR1 SGHDT, CDR2 YYEEEE. V was shortened by 4 bases and J by 4 bases, with 15 bases between the two germline ends.